These T cell receptor beta chains were read from a single sample in a study of blood T cell repertoires in COVID-19. Profiled with immunoSEQ multiplex PCR; TCRdb holds only in-frame clones, not every one. The sample consists of tens of thousands of clones, around 90% of them appearing once. The source material was peripheral blood. Source of these receptors: a human donor in a cohort sampled during active COVID-19. Both conserved end residues are part of each CDR3. The D gene is left open where the match is weak. Clone size appears in some rows only: once, few, many, or a class for an expanded clone.

CDR3nt	CDR3aa	abundance	v_gene	j_gene	d_gene
TGTGCCAGTAGTAAGACTAGCGGCTACGAGCAGTACTTC	CASSKTSGYEQYF	once	TRBV19	TRBJ2-7	TRBD2
TGTGCCAGCAGCCCAGGACAGGGCGCGGCCTACGAGCAGTACTTC	CASSPGQGAAYEQYF	.	TRBV3-1/TRBV3-2	TRBJ2-7	TRBD1
TGTGCCAGCAGTTACTCCCCTGGCAGGGGGGTCTATGGCTACACCTTC	CASSYSPGRGVYGYTF	.	TRBV6-5	TRBJ1-2	TRBD1
TGTGCCAGTACTCACGGACAGGGAGTGTCTGAAGCTTTCTTT	CASTHGQGVSEAFF	.	TRBV19	TRBJ1-1	TRBD1
TGCGCCAGCAGCTTCTCGGGGGGAGAGCAGTACTTC	CASSFSGGEQYF	.	TRBV5-1	TRBJ2-7	TRBD2
TGCGCCAGCAGCCAAGCTACCGACACCCGGAATTCACCCCTCCACTTT	CASSQATDTRNSPLHF	.	TRBV4-1	TRBJ1-6	.
TGCGCCAGCAGCCAAGAGCGCAGGGACTATGGCTACACCTTC	CASSQERRDYGYTF	.	TRBV4-3	TRBJ1-2	.
TGTGCCAGCAGCTTAAAGGGGAATCAGCCCCAGCATTTT	CASSLKGNQPQHF	few	TRBV7-2	TRBJ1-5	.
TGTGCCAGCGCAGTAGGGACAGCCTACGAGCAGTACTTC	CASAVGTAYEQYF	.	TRBV18	TRBJ2-7	TRBD1
TGTGCCACTTCACAGGGGTTCATGAACACTGAAGCTTTCTTT	CATSQGFMNTEAFF	.	TRBV19	TRBJ1-1	TRBD1
TGTGCCAGCAGCTTCTACCGGGACAGGGCTATTGGGGCCTACGAGCAGTACTTC	CASSFYRDRAIGAYEQYF	.	TRBV7-2	TRBJ2-7	TRBD1
TGTGCCAGCCTGGGGGGTAGGGATTTAGCTAACTATGGCTACACCTTC	CASLGGRDLANYGYTF	once	TRBV21-1	TRBJ1-2	.
TGTGCCAGCAGACAGGGGGCCCTCGGGCACGAGCAGTACTTC	CASRQGALGHEQYF	once	TRBV2	TRBJ2-7	TRBD1
TGTGCCAGCAAATCTAGCGGGGGCTACGAGCAGTACTTC	CASKSSGGYEQYF	.	TRBV2	TRBJ2-7	TRBD2
TGTGCCAGCACCCCCCAGACAGGGGGCGAATATGGCTACACCTTC	CASTPQTGGEYGYTF	.	TRBV2	TRBJ1-2	TRBD1
TGTGCCAGCAGCTTAAGTCGTCTTTGGGACAAGAACTCCTACGAGCAGTACTTC	CASSLSRLWDKNSYEQYF	.	TRBV11-2	TRBJ2-7	.
TGTGCCAGCAGCAACGGGACAGCCAATGGGGGCTACACCTTC	CASSNGTANGGYTF	.	TRBV21-1	TRBJ1-2	.
TGCAGCGTTGATCACGGCGGGGGCTCGTCCTACGAGCAGTACTTC	CSVDHGGGSSYEQYF	.	TRBV29-1	TRBJ2-7	.
TGTGCCAGCAGTTACCCGACTAGCGGGGGGGGAGACCCCTACGAGCAGTACTTC	CASSYPTSGGGDPYEQYF	few	TRBV6-2/TRBV6-3	TRBJ2-7	TRBD2
TGTGCCAGCAGCTTTAACTACGAGCAGTACTTC	CASSFNYEQYF	.	TRBV5-6	TRBJ2-7	.
TGCGCCAGCAGCCAAGAAAGGAAACAGGGGAGAGAAAAACTGTTTTTT	CASSQERKQGREKLFF	.	TRBV4-3	TRBJ1-4	TRBD1
TGTGCCAGCCGGGACAGGGCCTATAACGTCCTGACTTTC	CASRDRAYNVLTF	.	TRBV6-5	TRBJ2-6	TRBD1
TGTGCCAGCAGTTTAATCGCATCCTATAGCAATCAGCCCCAGCATTTT	CASSLIASYSNQPQHF	few	TRBV27	TRBJ1-5	.
TGTGCCAGCAGTGACTACCTCGACCCCAGGGGCTCTGGAAACACCATATATTTT	CASSDYLDPRGSGNTIYF	once	TRBV6-1	TRBJ1-3	.
TGTGCCAGCAGCCAAGGTGGTTTTGGGGCCTCACCCCTCCACTTT	CASSQGGFGASPLHF	.	TRBV3-1/TRBV3-2	TRBJ1-6	.
TGTGCCAGCAGCCCAGGGACAGGGGCGTATGGCTACACCTTC	CASSPGTGAYGYTF	.	TRBV5-6	TRBJ1-2	TRBD1